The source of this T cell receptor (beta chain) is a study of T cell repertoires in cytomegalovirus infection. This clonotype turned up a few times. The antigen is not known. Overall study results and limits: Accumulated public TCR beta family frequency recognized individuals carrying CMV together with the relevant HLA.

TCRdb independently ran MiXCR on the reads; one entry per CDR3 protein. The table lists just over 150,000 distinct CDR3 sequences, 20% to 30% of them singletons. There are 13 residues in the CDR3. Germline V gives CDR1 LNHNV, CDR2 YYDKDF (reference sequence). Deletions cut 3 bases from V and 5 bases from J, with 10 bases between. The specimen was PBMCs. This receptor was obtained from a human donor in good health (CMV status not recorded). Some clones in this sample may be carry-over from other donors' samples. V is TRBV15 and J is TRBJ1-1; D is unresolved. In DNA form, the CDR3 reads TGTGCCACCAGCAGTACTACTTGGACTGAAGCTTTCTTT. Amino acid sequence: CATSSTTWTEAFF.